This T cell receptor (beta chain) was captured in a study of shared clonotypes between healthy human individuals. Germline loops: CDR1 LNHNV, CDR2 YYDKDF (reference sequence). The V gene lost 4 bases and the J gene lost 7 bases, with 17 bases spanning the gap. This CDR3 comprises 15 residues. Roughly 200 ng DNA, approximately 30,000 T cell genomes, went into each sorted-subset replicate PCR. The table came from immunoSEQ multiplex PCR; TCRdb's copy has only in-frame clones and leaves some out. The sample holds roughly 2.6 million clones; around 90% are singletons and the top ten take 0.11% to 0.15%. The receptor was derived from a man aged 18-30 years in good health. This chain joins TRBV15 and TRBJ2-1; a possible D gene is TRBD2 (6 bases). The sample consisted of naive CD4+ T cells sorted from blood. The subset: CD45RA+ positively selected. The CDR3: CATSNPGLFENEQFF. For the CDR3, the DNA is TGTGCCACCAGCAACCCGGGACTTTTCGAGAATGAGCAGTTCTTC.